Sequencing of this TCR beta chain was carried out in a study of cytomegalovirus exposure and HLA in healthy donors. About the study: The approximately 670 first-cohort repertoires and the roughly 130 validation repertoires shared the same platform, a later analysis reported.

The repertoire was sequenced with immunoSEQ multiplex PCR; TCRdb's copy has only in-frame clones and lacks some. The table includes some 180,000 clones, roughly 86% detected once. Study-wide results and caveats: Published work reported that the classifier diagnosed cytomegalovirus status with high specificity and sensitivity. First-cohort TCR clusters tended to co-occur in the roughly 120 validation repertoires, a later analysis found. Rare TCR sequences dominated, though some public TCRs recurred in many donors.

With regard to this clone: The antigen is undetermined.

Source material: PBMCs. This TCR derives from a man aged 25 to 40 in good health and CMV-seropositive.

DNA for the CDR3: TGCGCCAGCAGCCAAGCCCATTCGACAGCGAACACTGAAGCTTTCTTT. Residues: CASSQAHSTANTEAFF. The chain is built from TRBV4-3 and TRBJ1-1; TRBD1 is a possible D gene (5 bases). Germline V gives CDR1 LGHNA, CDR2 YSLEER. This CDR3 spans 16 amino acids. Trimming removed 1 base from V and 1 base from J, with 13 bases in between.